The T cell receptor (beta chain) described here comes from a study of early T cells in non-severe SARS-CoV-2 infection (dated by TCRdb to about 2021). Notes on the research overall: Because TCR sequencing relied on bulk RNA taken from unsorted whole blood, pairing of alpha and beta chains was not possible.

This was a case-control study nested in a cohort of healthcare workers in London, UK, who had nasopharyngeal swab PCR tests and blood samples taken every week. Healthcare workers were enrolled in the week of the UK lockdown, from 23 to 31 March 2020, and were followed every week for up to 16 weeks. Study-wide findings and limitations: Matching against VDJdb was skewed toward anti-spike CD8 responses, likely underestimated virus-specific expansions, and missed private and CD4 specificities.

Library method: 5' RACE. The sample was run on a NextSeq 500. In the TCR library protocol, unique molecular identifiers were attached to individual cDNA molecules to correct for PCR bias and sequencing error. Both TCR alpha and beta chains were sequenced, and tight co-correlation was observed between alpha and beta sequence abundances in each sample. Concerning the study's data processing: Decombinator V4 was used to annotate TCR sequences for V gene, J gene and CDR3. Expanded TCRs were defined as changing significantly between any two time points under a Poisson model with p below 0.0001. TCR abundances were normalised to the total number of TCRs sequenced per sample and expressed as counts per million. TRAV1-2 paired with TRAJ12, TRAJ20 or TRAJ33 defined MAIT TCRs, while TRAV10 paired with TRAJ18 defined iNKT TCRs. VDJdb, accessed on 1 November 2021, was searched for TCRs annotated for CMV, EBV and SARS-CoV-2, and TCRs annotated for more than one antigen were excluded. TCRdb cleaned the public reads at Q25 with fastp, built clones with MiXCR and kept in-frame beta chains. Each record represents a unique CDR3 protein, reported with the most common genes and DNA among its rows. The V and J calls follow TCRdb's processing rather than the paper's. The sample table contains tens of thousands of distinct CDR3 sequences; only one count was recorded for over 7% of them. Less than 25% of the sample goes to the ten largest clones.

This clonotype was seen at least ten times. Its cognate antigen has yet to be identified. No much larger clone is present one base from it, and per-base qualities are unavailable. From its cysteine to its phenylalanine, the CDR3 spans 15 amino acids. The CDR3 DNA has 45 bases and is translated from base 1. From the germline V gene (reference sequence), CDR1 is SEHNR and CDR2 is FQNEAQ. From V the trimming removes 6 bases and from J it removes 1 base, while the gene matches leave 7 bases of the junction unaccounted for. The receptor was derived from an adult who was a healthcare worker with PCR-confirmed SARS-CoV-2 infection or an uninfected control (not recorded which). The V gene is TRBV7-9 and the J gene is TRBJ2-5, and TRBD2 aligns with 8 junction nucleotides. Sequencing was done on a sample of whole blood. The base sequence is TGTGCCAGCAGAATCAGTAGCGGGGCCCAAGAGACCCAGTACTTC. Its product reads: CASRISSGAQETQYF.